This T cell receptor (beta chain) comes out of a study of blood T cell repertoires in COVID-19. This clone was observed once. Germline-derived CDR1 and CDR2 are SEHNR and FQNEAQ (reference sequence). This CDR3 contains 14 residues. Unmatched junction bases numbered 1, after V lost 3 bases and J lost 1 base. Here immunoSEQ multiplex PCR was the method, and the copy in TCRdb shows in-frame clones only, minus some. The sample contains 120,000 or so clones, approximately 90% of which appear only once. The sequence came from a human donor in a cohort sampled during active COVID-19. Sequencing was carried out using peripheral blood. The chain carries TRBV7-9 and TRBJ1-1; 8 bases line up with TRBD1. The CDR3 DNA reads TGTGCCAGCAGCTTTACAGGGGGGAACACTGAAGCTTTCTTT. It specifies CASSFTGGNTEAFF.